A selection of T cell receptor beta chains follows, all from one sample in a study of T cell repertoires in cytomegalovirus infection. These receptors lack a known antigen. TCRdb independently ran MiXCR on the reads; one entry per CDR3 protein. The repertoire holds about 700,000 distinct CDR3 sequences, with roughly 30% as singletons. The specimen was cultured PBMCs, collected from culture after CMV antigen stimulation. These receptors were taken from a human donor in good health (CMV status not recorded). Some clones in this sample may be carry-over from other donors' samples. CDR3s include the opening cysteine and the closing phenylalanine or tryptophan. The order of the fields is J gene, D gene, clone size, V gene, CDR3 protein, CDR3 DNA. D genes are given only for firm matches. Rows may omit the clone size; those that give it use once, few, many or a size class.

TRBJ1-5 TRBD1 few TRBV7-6 CASSLRAGGGYSNQPQHF TGTGCCAGCAGCTTAAGGGCAGGGGGAGGATATAGCAATCAGCCCCAGCATTTT
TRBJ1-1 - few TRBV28 CASSLRRRDTEAFF TGTGCCAGCAGTTTACGGCGACGGGACACTGAAGCTTTCTTT
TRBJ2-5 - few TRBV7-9 CASSNAQGGETQYF TGTGCCAGCAGCAACGCACAGGGAGGAGAGACCCAGTACTTC
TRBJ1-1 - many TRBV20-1 CSARELGPSRTEAFF TGCAGTGCTAGAGAACTGGGACCCTCGAGGACTGAAGCTTTCTTT
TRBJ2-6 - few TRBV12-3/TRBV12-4 CASSPLRSGANVLTF TGTGCCAGCAGTCCCTTAAGGTCTGGGGCCAACGTCCTGACTTTC
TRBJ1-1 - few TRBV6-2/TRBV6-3 CASSYVAGTEAFF TGTGCCAGCAGTTATGTCGCAGGGACTGAAGCTTTCTTT
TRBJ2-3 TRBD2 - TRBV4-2 CASSQKRGGPTDTQYF TGTGCCAGCAGCCAGAAGCGGGGGGGCCCTACAGATACGCAGTATTTT
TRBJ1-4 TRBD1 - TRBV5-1 CASGTGVSDEKLFF TGCGCCAGCGGGACAGGGGTGTCGGATGAAAAACTGTTTTTT
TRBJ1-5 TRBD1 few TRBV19 CASSNQGQGGYQPQHF TGTGCCAGTAGTAACCAAGGACAGGGAGGATATCAGCCCCAGCATTTT
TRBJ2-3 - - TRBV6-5 CASSEVFDTQYF TGTGCCAGCAGTGAAGTCTTTGATACGCAGTATTTT
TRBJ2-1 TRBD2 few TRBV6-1 CASKIAGITEQFF TGTGCCAGCAAAATAGCGGGAATTACAGAGCAGTTCTTC
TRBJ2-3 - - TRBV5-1 CASRYLQRTDTQYF TGCGCCAGCAGGTATTTACAGCGCACAGATACGCAGTATTTT
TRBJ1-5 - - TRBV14 CASSQARGSNQPQHF TGTGCCAGCAGCCAAGCGCGGGGAAGCAATCAGCCCCAGCATTTT
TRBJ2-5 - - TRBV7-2 CASSKARVEETQYF TGTGCCAGCAGCAAGGCCAGGGTAGAGGAGACCCAGTACTTC
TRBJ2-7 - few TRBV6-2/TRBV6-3 CASSLSPTYEQYF TGTGCCAGCAGTCTATCCCCTACCTACGAGCAGTACTTC
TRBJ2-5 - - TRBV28 CASSLSGPWETQYF TGTGCCAGCAGTTTGTCGGGTCCGTGGGAGACCCAGTACTTC
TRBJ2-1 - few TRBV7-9 CASRRKGDGYNEQFF TGTGCCAGCAGGCGGAAGGGGGACGGATACAATGAGCAGTTCTTC
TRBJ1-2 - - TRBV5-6 CASSWQANYGYTF TGTGCCAGCAGCTGGCAAGCTAACTATGGCTACACCTTC
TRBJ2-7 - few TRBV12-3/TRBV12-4 CASSRNLPHYEQYF TGTGCCAGCAGTCGGAACCTTCCCCATTACGAGCAGTACTTC
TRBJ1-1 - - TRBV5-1 CASSSQDTEAFF TGCGCCAGCAGCTCCCAGGACACTGAAGCTTTCTTT
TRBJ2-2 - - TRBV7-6 CASSSSGAGELFF TGTGCCAGCAGCTCGTCAGGGGCGGGGGAGCTGTTTTTT